The 13 T cell receptor beta chains given below trace back to one sample, sequenced in a study of blood T cell repertoires in COVID-19. Generated by immunoSEQ multiplex PCR, the TCRdb table keeps only in-frame clones and is missing some. Of 200,000 to 300,000 clones detected, 85% to 90% appear once; the ten largest clones hold roughly 5%. The sequenced sample consisted of peripheral blood. The receptors shown here come from a woman aged 55-75 years with COVID-19, enrolled during active disease.

The chain recombines TRBV24-1 with TRBJ2-1, with TRBD1 as a possible D gene (6 bases). Germline CDR1 and CDR2: KGHDR and SFDVKD. V lost 5 bases to trimming and J lost 7 bases, with 14 bases between them. This CDR3 is 14 amino acids long. The CDR3 loop is CATSGGPLRNEQFF. The CDR3 DNA is TGTGCCACCAGTGGGGGGCCGTTAAGAAATGAGCAGTTCTTC.

In DNA form, the CDR3 reads TGTGCCAGCACCGAAGCATGGACTAGCGGGAGACTGGATACGCAGTATTTT. It is translated as CASTEAWTSGRLDTQYF. V is TRBV6-1 and J is TRBJ2-3; 13 bases are shared with TRBD2. CDR1 is MNHNS, CDR2 SASEGT, per germline. The trim removed 7 bases at V and 6 bases at J, leaving 13 bases unmatched. CDR3 size: 17 residues.

J is TRBJ2-5 and V is TRBV7-2; 13 bases match TRBD2. Trimming cost V 5 bases and J 5 bases; bases outside gene matches: 5. CDR1 and CDR2 from the germline V gene are SGHTA and FQGNSA. CDR3 length equals 15 residues. CDR3 nucleotide sequence: TGTGCCAGCAGCCCGGGACTAGCGGGACTTGAGACCCAGTACTTC. Encoded protein: CASSPGLAGLETQYF.

The chain couples TRBV10-3 to TRBJ1-1; 7 positions match TRBD1. The ends lost 5 bases at V and 4 bases at J; junction bases unmatched: 7. The CDR3 is 14 amino acids. Germline V gene lookup returns CDR1 ENHRY and CDR2 SYGVKD. The CDR3 coding sequence is TGTGCCATCAGTCCGGGACAGATCCCCACTGAAGCTTTCTTT. Its protein product is CAISPGQIPTEAFF.

V is TRBV9 and J is TRBJ2-7; 10 bases agree with TRBD1. From germline, CDR1 is SGDLS and CDR2 YYNGEE. CDR3 length equals 15 residues. The ends lost 0 bases at V and 2 bases at J; junction bases unmatched: 2. CDR3 in DNA: TGTGCCAGCAGCGTAGGGACAGGGGGAACCTACGAGCAGTACTTC. It encodes CASSVGTGGTYEQYF.

This chain joins TRBV5-1 and TRBJ1-3, with 8 bases that match TRBD1. The CDR3 loop spans 14 amino acids. V was clipped by 5 bases and J by 2 bases; unmatched bases: 3. Germline CDR1 SGHRS, CDR2 YFSETQ. CDR3 DNA: TGCGCCAGCAGTCCAGGGGGCGCTGGAAACACCATATATTTT. This codes for CASSPGGAGNTIYF.

The CDR3 DNA is TGTGCCAGCTCACGCGACAGGCAGAATCAGCCCCAGCATTTT. Translation: CASSRDRQNQPQHF. The chain employs TRBV18 and TRBJ1-5, with D tentatively TRBD1 (6 bases). Germline V gene data show CDR1 as KGHSH and CDR2 as LQKENI. The CDR3 length is 14 residues. V lost 4 bases and J 4 bases, leaving 11 bases between the germline ends.

The V and J genes are TRBV5-1 and TRBJ2-2; 10 nucleotides line up with TRBD1. Trimming took 6 bases from V and 4 from J; bases not matched to a gene: 6. The CDR3 has 15 amino acids. In germline, CDR1 is SGHRS, CDR2 YFSETQ. The CDR3 nucleotides are TGCGCCAGCAAGGGACAGGGGCTCGGCACCGGGGAGCTGTTTTTT. It specifies CASKGQGLGTGELFF. The entire variable domain, with the rest obtained from reference TRBV5-1 and TRBJ2-2, is as follows: KAGVTQTPRYLIKTRGQQVTLSCSPISGHRSVSWYQQTPGQGLQFLFEYFSETQRNKGNFPGRFSGRQFSNSRSEMNVSTLELGDSALYLCASKGQGLGTGELFFGEGSRLTVL.

The rearrangement links TRBV5-4 to TRBJ2-7, with D maybe TRBD2 (5 bases). Trimming cost V 4 bases and J 0 bases, with 14 bases left between them. The CDR3 spans 15 residues. From germline, CDR1 is SGHNT and CDR2 YYREEE (reference sequence). For the CDR3, the DNA is TGTGCCAGCAGCCCCCGTGAGGGTATCTCCTACGAGCAGTACTTC. It is translated as CASSPREGISYEQYF.

About this clone itself: This specimen includes other DNA sequences encoding the same CDR3. The rearrangement joins TRBV19 to TRBJ1-4; TRBD1 might be the D (5 bases). V shed 5 bases and J shed 0 bases, with 10 bases lying between them. This CDR3 contains 15 residues. Germline CDR1 is LNHDA and CDR2 is SQIVND (reference sequence). The CDR3 DNA sequence: TGTGCCAGTAGTGGCGGACACACAACTAATGAAAAACTGTTTTTT. Its translation is CASSGGHTTNEKLFF.

CDR3 in amino acids: CASSPRGQGSGNTIYF. CDR3 nucleotide sequence: TGTGCCAGCTCACCACGGGGACAGGGCTCTGGAAACACCATATATTTT. V gene TRBV18 combines with J gene TRBJ1-3; TRBD1 matches 9 bases. The germline CDR1 and CDR2 sequences are KGHSH and LQKENI. The CDR3 is made up of 16 amino acids. The trim removed 1 base at V and 0 bases at J, leaving 1 base unmatched.

The chain has TRBV6-5 and TRBJ2-5; D may be TRBD2 (6 bases). Between the trimmed V and J ends, which lost 7 bases and 1 base, there was a span of 13 bases. Germline CDR1 is MNHEY and CDR2 is SVGAGI. This CDR3 contains 14 residues. This chain's CDR3 is CASKRRDTQETQYF. The CDR3 DNA sequence: TGTGCCAGCAAGAGGAGGGATACCCAAGAGACCCAGTACTTC.

This CDR3 is CASSLDPSRADYGYTF. The CDR3 nucleotides are TGTGCCAGCAGTTTGGACCCCTCGAGGGCCGACTATGGCTACACCTTC. The J gene is TRBJ1-2, the V gene TRBV6-5; D is unclear. V dropped 4 bases and J dropped 3 bases, with 18 bases sitting between them. The CDR3 has 16 residues. In germline, CDR1 is MNHEY, CDR2 SVGAGI.